This is a list of T cell receptor beta chains from one sample in a study of T-cell memory formation after mild COVID-19. One entry per CDR3 protein results from TCRdb running MiXCR on the 5' RACE reads. This table has 530,000 or so distinct CDR3 sequences, 15% to 20% appearing once. The sequenced material came from PBMCs or a T cell subset sorted from them (not recorded which). The source is an adult woman who had mild COVID-19 (a few samples of this study predate the infection). Cell type and time point are not known. Both conserved end residues are part of each CDR3. The D gene is left open where the match is weak. Size tells how often a clone was seen (once, few, many) or the class of an expanded clone, and some rows leave it out.

j_gene | abundance | d_gene | v_gene | CDR3aa | CDR3nt
TRBJ2-3 | - | TRBD2 | TRBV24-1 | CATSDSRLAGDTDTQYF | TGTGCCACCAGTGATTCTCGACTAGCGGGAGACACTGATACGCAGTATTTT
TRBJ2-2 | - | - | TRBV12-3/TRBV12-4 | CASSLQISNTGELFF | TGTGCCAGCAGTTTGCAGATATCGAACACCGGGGAGCTGTTTTTT
TRBJ1-5 | few | - | TRBV27 | CASSWEGNSNQPQHF | TGTGCCAGCAGTTGGGAGGGGAATAGCAATCAGCCCCAGCATTTT
TRBJ2-7 | few | - | TRBV28 | CASSPRQALAYEQYF | TGTGCCAGCAGTCCTAGACAGGCGCTAGCCTACGAGCAGTACTTC
TRBJ2-1 | few | TRBD2 | TRBV10-3 | CAISESGLARGNEQFF | TGTGCCATCAGTGAGTCAGGACTAGCGAGAGGCAATGAGCAGTTCTTC
TRBJ2-1 | - | - | TRBV5-1 | CASSPGSGDNEQFF | TGCGCCAGCAGCCCCGGATCTGGCGACAATGAGCAGTTCTTC
TRBJ2-7 | - | TRBD1 | TRBV5-1 | CASRGQGDEQYF | TGCGCCAGCAGGGGACAGGGGGACGAGCAGTACTTC
TRBJ1-5 | - | - | TRBV7-8 | CASSSNRERSNQPQHF | TGTGCCAGCAGCTCCAACAGGGAAAGGAGCAATCAGCCCCAGCATTTT
TRBJ1-4 | - | TRBD1 | TRBV10-3 | CAISSGTGTTNEKLFF | TGTGCCATCAGCTCCGGGACAGGGACAACTAATGAAAAACTGTTTTTT
TRBJ2-1 | - | TRBD2 | TRBV18 | CASSPGDYSYNEQFF | TGTGCCAGCTCACCGGGGGACTACTCCTACAATGAGCAGTTCTTC
TRBJ2-1 | - | - | TRBV5-5 | CASSSYLTRAPYNEQFF | TGTGCCAGCAGCTCCTACCTGACTAGGGCCCCCTACAATGAGCAGTTCTTC
TRBJ1-2 | few | - | TRBV5-6 | CASSLGGLGGYTF | TGTGCCAGCAGCTTGGGGGGCCTCGGAGGCTACACCTTC
TRBJ2-5 | few | TRBD2 | TRBV2 | CASSERLAGGGQETQYF | TGTGCCAGCAGTGAGAGACTAGCGGGAGGGGGCCAAGAGACCCAGTACTTC
TRBJ1-4 | - | - | TRBV5-1 | CASSLGWQSNEKLFF | TGCGCCAGCAGCCTTGGATGGCAGAGTAATGAAAAACTGTTTTTT
TRBJ2-3 | few | - | TRBV20-1 | CSARIEGGARDTQYF | TGCAGTGCTAGAATTGAGGGGGGGGCACGAGATACGCAGTATTTT